What follows are 14 T cell receptor beta chains derived from one specimen sequenced in a study of CD4 T cells in relation to SARS-CoV-2 and coronaviruses (dated by TCRdb to the early 2020s). Library preparation used the immunoSEQ multiplex PCR assay. Entries here come from immuneACCESS through TCRdb and include only in-frame sequences with V and J called. Some clones fail to appear in such tables; in the studies checked, an unresolved V gene covers under half of the shortfall, and the cause of the remainder is unknown. The sample table lists 41,000 or so clones, approximately 82% of them with a count of one. The ten most abundant clones make up 3.5% to 5.5% of the sample. For these TCRs, the target antigens are not known. Sequenced: naive CD4+ T cells from PBMCs, cultured in vitro. The cell subset or site label for this specimen denotes: naive CD4+ T cells isolated by negative enrichment. These receptors originate from an adult with COVID-19.

The chain carries TRBV15 and TRBJ1-1, with 7 positions matching TRBD1. There are 12 residues in the CDR3. Germline V lookup: CDR1 LNHNV, CDR2 YYDKDF (reference sequence). The J segment lost 7 bases and the V segment lost 4 bases, leaving 3 bases of the junction unmatched. In DNA, the CDR3 is TGTGCCACCAGCAAACGACAGGGTGAAGCTTTCTTT. This codes for CATSKRQGEAFF. The entire variable domain, with the rest obtained from reference TRBV15 and TRBJ1-1, is as follows: DAMVIQNPRYQVTQFGKPVTLSCSQTLNHNVMYWYQQKSSQAPKLLFHYYDKDFNNEADTPDNFQSRRPNTSFCFLDIRSPGLGDTAMYLCATSKRQGEAFFGQGTRLTVV.

The V call is TRBV18, the J call TRBJ2-7; 7 bases are shared with TRBD1. Germline V gene sequence: CDR1 KGHSH, CDR2 LQKENI. This CDR3 spans 15 amino acids. Trimming cost V 0 bases and J 2 bases; bases outside gene matches: 4. CDR3 region: CASSPPRGGPYEQYF. CDR3 nucleotide sequence: TGTGCCAGCTCACCACCGCGAGGGGGCCCCTACGAGCAGTACTTC.

V and J are TRBV27 and TRBJ2-1; 10 bases line up with TRBD1. CDR1 is MNHEY, CDR2 SMNVEV, per germline (reference sequence). V dropped 2 bases and J dropped 6; count of bases not matched to a gene: 4. The CDR3 is 15 residues long. The CDR3 loop is CASSLPGTGVNEQFF. DNA of the CDR3: TGTGCCAGCAGTTTACCCGGGACAGGGGTCAATGAGCAGTTCTTC.

The rearrangement joins TRBV5-1 to TRBJ2-2; 11 bases agree with TRBD2. V lost 6 bases to trimming and J lost 7 bases; unmatched junction nucleotides: 5. CDR1 is SGHRS, CDR2 YFSETQ, per germline. The CDR3 is 14 residues long. Here the CDR3 DNA reads TGCGCCAGCAATAGCGGGAGGGCCGGCGGGGAGCTGTTTTTT. Translated, it gives CASNSGRAGGELFF.

This clone has just a few counts. J is TRBJ2-7 and V is TRBV28; D is possibly TRBD1 (6 bases). This CDR3 has 16 amino acids. CDR1 and CDR2 from the germline V gene are MDHEN and SYDVKM. V lost 4 bases to trimming and J lost 0 bases, with 16 bases between them. The CDR3 nucleotides read TGTGCCAGCAGTTCTGTGGAGACAGGACGCTCCTACGAGCAGTACTTC. It translates to CASSSVETGRSYEQYF.

V gene TRBV19 combines with J gene TRBJ2-5, with 11 nucleotides matching TRBD1. Unmatched junction bases numbered 11, after V lost 5 bases and J lost 6 bases. This CDR3 is built from 16 residues. Looked up from germline, CDR1 is LNHDA and CDR2 is SQIVND (reference sequence). The CDR3 here is CASSLRPGQGVQTQYF. CDR3 DNA: TGTGCCAGTAGTCTCCGCCCGGGACAGGGGGTGCAGACCCAGTACTTC.

Only one count was recorded for this clone. This sequence joins TRBV5-1 and TRBJ2-2; D perhaps matches TRBD2 (5 bases). Germline CDR1 and CDR2: SGHRS and YFSETQ. Trimming removed 0 bases from V and 3 bases from J, with 9 bases in between. The CDR3 is made up of 15 amino acids. Here the CDR3 DNA reads TGCGCCAGCAGCTTGGGTCTAGCAGACACCGGGGAGCTGTTTTTT. Its translation: CASSLGLADTGELFF.

The J gene is TRBJ2-5, the V gene TRBV5-1; D not resolved. The germline gives CDR1 SGHRS, CDR2 YFSETQ. The CDR3 runs 15 residues. Trimming took 0 bases from V and 4 from J, leaving 13 bases between them. The CDR3: CASSLVLGNAETQYF. Written as DNA, the CDR3 is TGCGCCAGCAGCTTGGTACTCGGAAACGCAGAGACCCAGTACTTC. The full variable domain, rest sourced from reference TRBV5-1 and TRBJ2-5, is KAGVTQTPRYLIKTRGQQVTLSCSPISGHRSVSWYQQTPGQGLQFLFEYFSETQRNKGNFPGRFSGRQFSNSRSEMNVSTLELGDSALYLCASSLVLGNAETQYFGPGTRLLVL.

The chain combines TRBV19 with TRBJ2-7; 10 positions agree with TRBD2. This CDR3 is built from 16 residues. Germline V gives CDR1 LNHDA, CDR2 SQIVND (reference sequence). The V gene end was trimmed by 3 bases and the J gene end by 5 bases; junction bases not matched to a gene: 10. The CDR3 protein is CASSITSGRARDEQYF. The CDR3 nucleotides read TGTGCCAGTAGTATTACCAGCGGGAGGGCTAGAGACGAGCAGTACTTC.

This chain links TRBV18 with TRBJ1-4; a possible D gene is TRBD1 (6 bases). V lost 3 bases and J 8 bases, leaving 16 bases between the germline ends. CDR3 length equals 15 residues. Germline CDR1 KGHSH, CDR2 LQKENI. The CDR3 is CASSPEGLTGEKLFF. In nucleotides, the CDR3 is TGTGCCAGCTCACCCGAGGGTCTTACAGGGGAAAAACTGTTTTTT. Based on the CDR3 plus reference TRBV18 and TRBJ1-4, the full variable domain is NAGVMQNPRHLVRRRGQEARLRCSPMKGHSHVYWYRQLPEEGLKFMVYLQKENIIDESGMPKERFSAEFPKEGPSILRIQQVVRGDSAAYFCASSPEGLTGEKLFFGSGTQLSVL.

This rearrangement joins TRBV9 to TRBJ1-5, with D possibly matching TRBD1 (6 bases). The V gene lost 8 bases and the J gene lost 7 bases, with 19 bases spanning the gap. The CDR3 spans 14 residues. Germline V gives CDR1 SGDLS, CDR2 YYNGEE. CDR3 amino acids: CASSGGGIGQPQHF. CDR3 bases: TGTGCCAGTTCGGGAGGGGGTATCGGCCAGCCCCAGCATTTT.

V usage is TRBV4-3 and J usage is TRBJ2-7, with 13 bases aligning to TRBD2. Germline CDR1 LGHNA, CDR2 YSLEER. With V trimmed by 0 bases and J by 3 bases, 2 bases remained unmatched. The CDR3 loop spans 16 amino acids. The CDR3 coding sequence is TGCGCCAGCAGCCAAGAACGGACTAGCGGGGGCTACGAGCAGTACTTC. This gives the protein CASSQERTSGGYEQYF.

The rearrangement joins TRBV7-9 to TRBJ2-1; 7 positions agree with TRBD2. CDR1 is SEHNR and CDR2 is FQNEAQ in the germline V gene (reference sequence). The CDR3 is made up of 14 amino acids. The V and J ends lost 7 bases and 7 bases, in that order; junction bases with no gene match: 10. The CDR3 reads CASNGLGAWNEQFF. CDR3 nucleotides: TGTGCCAGCAACGGACTAGGGGCATGGAATGAGCAGTTCTTC.

The CDR3 sequence: CASYQLTSGPTEQYF. The CDR3, as DNA: TGTGCCAGCTACCAGCTGACTAGCGGCCCCACTGAGCAGTACTTC. The chain joins TRBV28 to TRBJ2-7, with TRBD2 matching over 9 bases. CDR1 and CDR2 from the germline V gene are MDHEN and SYDVKM. This CDR3 is 15 amino acids long. The ends lost 8 bases at V and 7 bases at J; junction bases unmatched: 15.